Each of the 13 T cell receptor beta chains below was sequenced from the same sample in a study of T cell repertoires in cytomegalovirus infection. TCRdb analysed the reads with MiXCR anew, one entry per CDR3 protein. The sample has 250,000 or so distinct CDR3 sequences; 8% to 9.5% are singletons. Sequenced material: PBMCs. The receptors here all came from a human donor in good health (CMV status not recorded). Some clones in this sample may be carry-over from other donors' samples.

This clonotype was detected only a few times. This may stem from a read error, because a much larger clone lies one nucleotide away. J is TRBJ2-1 and V is TRBV7-9, with D unclear. V was cut by 2 bases and J by 4 bases, with 6 bases left in between. This CDR3 region has 13 residues. Germline CDR1 reads SEHNR; CDR2 reads FQNEAQ (reference sequence). Here the CDR3 DNA reads TGTGCCAGCAGCTTAACGGAATACAATGAGCAGTTCTTC. The encoded protein is CASSLTEYNEQFF.

This clonotype appeared many times. The rearrangement links TRBV7-2 to TRBJ2-4; D might be TRBD2 (7 bases). Per the germline V gene, CDR1 is SGHTA and CDR2 is FQGNSA. This CDR3 has 15 residues. With 6 bases removed from V and 6 bases from J, the gap between germline ends came to 18 bases. CDR3 sequence: CASSGGGGVANIQYF. In DNA form, the CDR3 reads TGTGCCAGCAGTGGGGGGGGCGGGGTGGCAAACATTCAGTACTTC.

This clonotype came up many times. The V and J genes are TRBV7-2 and TRBJ1-5, with a weak D call TRBD1 (5 bases). The V and J ends lost 1 base and 3 bases respectively, with 10 bases between them. Germline V gene sequence: CDR1 SGHTA, CDR2 FQGNSA. The CDR3 totals 15 residues. Here the CDR3 DNA reads TGTGCCAGCAGCTTAGACAGGTCTCACAATCAGCCCCAGCATTTT. Its protein is CASSLDRSHNQPQHF.

This clonotype was picked up a small number of times. The chain links TRBV28 to TRBJ2-3, with 8 nucleotides matching TRBD2. CDR1 and CDR2 (germline): MDHEN, SYDVKM. This CDR3 spans 17 amino acids. The junction had 11 bases not matched to a gene; V was cut back by 2 bases and J by 4 bases. CDR3 sequence reads: CASSLLPGGGPPDTQYF. The CDR3 DNA sequence: TGTGCCAGCAGTTTACTACCCGGCGGGGGGCCCCCAGATACGCAGTATTTT. Filled out from reference TRBV28 and TRBJ2-3, the complete variable domain reads DVKVTQSSRYLVKRTGEKVFLECVQDMDHENMFWYRQDPGLGLRLIYFSYDVKMKEKGDIPEGYSVSREKKERFSLILESASTNQTSMYLCASSLLPGGGPPDTQYFGPGTRLTVL.

This clonotype turned up a few times. The J gene is TRBJ2-2, the V gene TRBV20-1; D is possibly TRBD1 or TRBD2 (6 bases each). The CDR3 loop spans 14 amino acids. Germline loops: CDR1 DFQATT, CDR2 SNEGSKA (reference sequence). V lost 3 bases and J 5 bases, leaving 13 bases between the germline ends. The CDR3 sequence is CSARGGPRTGELFF. The CDR3, as DNA: TGCAGTGCTAGGGGGGGCCCCAGGACCGGGGAGCTGTTTTTT.

There are many counts of this clonotype. The CDR3 DNA is TGTGCCAGCAGCCGAGTCGGGCAAGGGGGCTATGGCTACACCTTC. Translation gives CASSRVGQGGYGYTF. This chain connects TRBV7-9 to TRBJ1-2; TRBD1 might be the D (6 bases). Germline CDR1 reads SEHNR; CDR2 reads FQNEAQ (reference sequence). This CDR3 contains 15 residues. V gave up 5 bases and J gave up 4 bases, with 17 bases separating them.

This clonotype was seen many times. The genes are TRBV7-8 and TRBJ2-1; 10 bases are a match to TRBD2. The trim removed 1 base at V and 10 bases at J, leaving 7 bases unmatched. Germline CDR1 and CDR2: SGHVS and FQNEAQ. The CDR3 is 15 residues long. The CDR3 nucleotides read TGTGCCAGCAGCTTAGTAGGGTTAGCGGGAGGCGAGCAGTTCTTC. It codes for CASSLVGLAGGEQFF.

This clonotype was detected once. CDR3 DNA: TGCAGTGCTGGCGGGACTAGCAGCGAGCAGTACTTC. Its protein product is CSAGGTSSEQYF. The chain combines TRBV20-1 with TRBJ2-7, with 9 bases fitting TRBD2. V shed 5 bases, J shed 6 bases, and the junction held 5 bases outside the gene matches. The germline gives CDR1 DFQATT, CDR2 SNEGSKA (reference sequence). The CDR3 extends over 12 amino acids.

This clonotype was seen ten or more times. This chain links TRBV14 with TRBJ1-1; TRBD1 might be the D (5 bases). The CDR3 loop spans 18 amino acids. CDR1 is SGHDN, CDR2 FVKESK, per germline. Trimming pared 0 bases from V and 4 bases from J, leaving 21 bases between. CDR3 protein: CASSQDRLGARFPTEAFF. The CDR3 DNA is TGTGCCAGCAGCCAAGATCGCCTTGGGGCCAGGTTTCCCACTGAAGCTTTCTTT.

This clonotype was recorded at least ten times. The chain joins TRBV7-2 to TRBJ2-2; 11 positions agree with TRBD2. The V gene's germline CDR1 is SGHTA and CDR2 FQGNSA. Trimming at V came to 0 bases and at J to 4 bases, leaving 7 bases not matched to a gene. The CDR3 is 18 amino acids. CDR3 DNA sequence: TGTGCCAGCAGCTTAGCCATGACTAGCGGGATGAGCACCGGGGAGCTGTTTTTT. It is translated as CASSLAMTSGMSTGELFF.

This clonotype was found many times. The chain links TRBV19 to TRBJ1-4, with 8 nucleotides matching TRBD1. Germline V lookup: CDR1 LNHDA, CDR2 SQIVND (reference sequence). The CDR3 spans 14 residues. The junction had 4 bases not matched to a gene; V was cut back by 6 bases and J by 4 bases. This CDR3 reads CASSTGGGNEKLFF. The DNA of the CDR3 is TGTGCCAGTAGCACAGGGGGTGGTAATGAAAAACTGTTTTTT.

At least ten counts were recorded for this clonotype. The V call is TRBV7-2, the J call TRBJ2-7; 13 bases line up with TRBD2. V dropped 3 bases and J dropped 6; count of bases not matched to a gene: 11. The CDR3 has 17 residues. CDR1 SGHTA and CDR2 FQGNSA come from the germline V gene. CDR3 sequence reads: CASSLEGLAGTRVEQYF. The CDR3 nucleotides are TGTGCCAGCAGCTTGGAGGGACTAGCGGGGACCCGTGTCGAGCAGTACTTC.

The J gene is TRBJ2-7, the V gene TRBV28; 8 nucleotides match TRBD2. The trim removed 7 bases at V and 4 bases at J, leaving 9 bases unmatched. The CDR3 consists of 14 residues. Germline V CDR1 and CDR2: MDHEN, SYDVKM. CDR3 protein: CASKPTGGAYEQYF. The CDR3 DNA sequence: TGTGCCAGCAAGCCGACGGGGGGGGCTTACGAGCAGTACTTC. Complete variable domain (other parts from reference TRBV28 and TRBJ2-7): DVKVTQSSRYLVKRTGEKVFLECVQDMDHENMFWYRQDPGLGLRLIYFSYDVKMKEKGDIPEGYSVSREKKERFSLILESASTNQTSMYLCASKPTGGAYEQYFGPGTRLTVT.